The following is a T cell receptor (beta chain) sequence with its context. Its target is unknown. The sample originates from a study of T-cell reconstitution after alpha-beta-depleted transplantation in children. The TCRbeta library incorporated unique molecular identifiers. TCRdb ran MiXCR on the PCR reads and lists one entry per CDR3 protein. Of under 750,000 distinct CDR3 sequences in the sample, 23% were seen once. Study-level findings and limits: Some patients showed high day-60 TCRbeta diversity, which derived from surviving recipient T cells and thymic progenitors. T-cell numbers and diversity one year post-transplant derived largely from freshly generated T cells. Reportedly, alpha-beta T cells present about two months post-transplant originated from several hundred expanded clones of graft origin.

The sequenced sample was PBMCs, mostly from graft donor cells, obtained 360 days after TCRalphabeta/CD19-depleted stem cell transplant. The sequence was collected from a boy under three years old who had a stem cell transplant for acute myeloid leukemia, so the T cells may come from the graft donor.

CDR3: CATSQGSLDSPLHF. In DNA, the CDR3 is TGTGCCACCTCGCAGGGGTCGCTAGATTCACCCCTCCACTTT. This chain connects TRBV19 to TRBJ1-6, with a tentative D call TRBD1 (6 bases). Germline lookup yields CDR1 LNHDA and CDR2 SQIVND (reference sequence). The CDR3 has 14 amino acids. Trimming took off 10 bases at V and 8 bases at J, with 18 bases between the two ends.